The next 23 T cell receptor beta chains were all read from a single sample in a study of tumor-infiltrating lymphocytes in primary liver carcinoma. Production of TCR beta cDNA used 500 ng total RNA together with a constant-region primer. Three rounds of nested multiplex PCR with slightly modified ARM-PCR produced TCR beta libraries. Researchers ran the first two PCR rounds for approximately 10 cycles each with TRBV1-TRBV30 forward primers and a C-beta reverse primer. TCRdb used MiXCR to reprocess the multiplex PCR reads, holding one entry per CDR3 protein. The profile shows roughly 50,000 distinct CDR3 sequences, about 80% of them singletons. For each extraction, RNA and DNA were obtained together from about 21-30 mg of unsorted bulk tissue. Sequenced input: liver tumor tissue from sampling region 2. Subset in this sample: tumor region T2, inferior pole. These receptors were collected from a man aged 35 to 55 with primary liver carcinoma and hepatitis B virus infection.

In the case of this clonotype: One end of the junction is discordant with germline, which a read error may explain. The J gene is TRBJ2-5, the V gene TRBV10-3; D remains unclear. This CDR3 is built from 11 residues. CDR1 is ENHRY, CDR2 SYGVKD, per germline. The CDR3 region is CAISWVETQCF. The DNA for the CDR3 is TGTGCCATCAGTTGGGTGGAGACCCAATGCTTC.

There are a few counts of this clonotype. V is TRBV19 and J is TRBJ2-3; no firm D call. The V gene lost 10 bases and the J gene lost 0 bases, with 11 bases spanning the gap. The CDR3 extends over 13 amino acids. CDR1 is LNHDA and CDR2 is SQIVND in the germline V gene (reference sequence). The CDR3 protein is CATRKPSTDTQYF. CDR3 nucleotides: TGTGCCACGCGAAAACCTAGCACAGATACGCAGTATTTT. Supplemented by reference TRBV19 and TRBJ2-3, the full variable domain reads DGGITQSPKYLFRKEGQNVTLSCEQNLNHDAMYWYRQDPGQGLRLIYYSQIVNDFQKGDIAEGYSVSREKKESFPLTVTSAQKNPTAFYLCATRKPSTDTQYFGPGTRLTVL.

Concerning this clonotype itself: At one of its ends the junction is not consistent with the germline gene, which may arise from a read error. The genes are TRBV12-3 or TRBV12-4 and TRBJ1-6, with a possible D match to TRBD1 (5 bases). This CDR3 spans 15 amino acids. CDR3 amino acids: CASSFTAGRNSPLHF. The CDR3, as DNA: TGTGCAAGCAGTTTCACGGCAGGGCGTAATTCACCCCTCCACTTT.

This clonotype was found once. At one end, the junction sequence differs from germline, possibly due to a read error. The gene calls are TRBV5-4 and TRBJ2-2, with D tentatively TRBD2 (6 bases). Germline V lookup: CDR1 SGHNT, CDR2 YYREEE (reference sequence). This CDR3 is 15 amino acids long. The CDR3 DNA reads as TGTACCAGCAGCCCTTTTAGCGGAGGCACCGGGGAGCTGTCTTTT. Translated, it gives CTSSPFSGGTGELSF. Full variable domain (outside the CDR3, taken from reference TRBV5-4 and TRBJ2-2): ETGVTQSPTHLIKTRGQQVTLRCSSQSGHNTVSWYQQALGQGPQFIFQYYREEENGRGNFPPRFSGLQFPNYSSELNVNALELDDSALYLCTSSPFSGGTGELSFGEGSRLTVL.

On this clonotype itself: The junction shows a germline mismatch at one end, possibly a read error. The chain uses TRBV6-1 and TRBJ2-5; D ambiguous. Germline V lookup: CDR1 MNHNS, CDR2 SASEGT. The CDR3 has 15 residues. The CDR3 is CASNIGRVNQETQHF. The CDR3 coding sequence is TGTGCCAGCAATATAGGACGGGTTAACCAAGAGACCCAGCACTTC.

On this clonotype itself: Germline is not matched at one junction end, which may reflect a read error. The CDR3 loop is CASSSRDSTDTQHF. In DNA form, the CDR3 reads TGTGCCAGTAGCTCTCGGGACAGCACAGATACGCAGCATTTT. V gene TRBV11-2 combines with J gene TRBJ2-3, with 7 positions matching TRBD1. The tail of the sequence fits TRBJ1-5 better, so the J call may be wrong. Germline loops: CDR1 SGHAT, CDR2 FQNNGV. This CDR3 has 14 residues.

Points on this clonotype: One base away lies a much larger clone, so this may be a sequencing read error. The gene calls are TRBV28 and TRBJ1-1; D not resolved. CDR1 MDHEN and CDR2 SYDVKM come from the germline V gene. V was clipped by 8 bases and J by 0 bases, with 19 bases between them. The CDR3 runs 16 residues. DNA for the CDR3: TGTGCCAGCGGGTCCTCCTTACCAGAGCTGAACACTGAAGCTTTCTTT. Translation gives CASGSSLPELNTEAFF.

Points on this clonotype: Germline is not matched at one junction end, which may reflect a read error. The chain joins TRBV5-6 to TRBJ1-1; TRBD1 might be the D (5 bases). CDR3 length: 15 amino acids. Looked up from germline, CDR1 is SGHDT and CDR2 is YYEEEE. In DNA, the CDR3 is TGTGCCAGTAGCGGAGGGGACGGAATGAACACTGAAGCTCTCTTT. Translated: CASSGGDGMNTEALF.

On this clonotype: Lacking the conserved final phenylalanine or tryptophan, this CDR3 likely reflects a read error. The chain employs TRBV28 and TRBJ2-7; 7 positions agree with TRBD1. CDR1 MDHEN and CDR2 SYDVKM come from the germline V gene. The CDR3 is 15 residues long. The CDR3: CAGSPQRGQPYEQYL. The CDR3 DNA is TGTGCCGGCAGCCCACAAAGGGGGCAACCTTACGAGCAGTACTTA.

Ten or more counts support this clonotype. The chain joins TRBV5-1 to TRBJ2-7; D not resolved. The V end was cut by 4 bases, the J end by 2 bases, with 13 bases between. CDR3 length: 14 residues. Looked up from germline, CDR1 is SGHRS and CDR2 is YFSETQ. The CDR3 here is CASSRDSVAYEQYF. In nucleotides, the CDR3 is TGCGCCAGCAGCCGAGACTCCGTTGCCTACGAGCAGTACTTC.

The chain combines TRBV11-2 with TRBJ2-7; tentatively, D is TRBD2 (5 bases). V was pared by 2 bases and J by 2 bases, with 16 bases between. Germline V gene lookup returns CDR1 SGHAT and CDR2 FQNNGV. The CDR3 covers 16 residues. CDR3 residues: CASSLSVGPAAYEQYF. Here the CDR3 DNA reads TGTGCCAGCAGCTTATCCGTTGGACCAGCGGCCTACGAGCAGTACTTC. Full variable domain (outside the CDR3, taken from reference TRBV11-2 and TRBJ2-7): EAGVAQSPRYKIIEKRQSVAFWCNPISGHATLYWYQQILGQGPKLLIQFQNNGVVDDSQLPKDRFSAERLKGVDSTLKIQPAKLEDSAVYLCASSLSVGPAAYEQYFGPGTRLTVT.

This clonotype was detected ten times or more. The CDR3 spells CASSALTGETEAFF. The DNA for the CDR3 is TGTGCCAGCAGCGCTTTGACAGGGGAGACTGAAGCTTTCTTT. The chain links TRBV9 to TRBJ1-1, with 8 bases identical to TRBD1. This CDR3 contains 14 residues. The germline V gene encodes CDR1 SGDLS and CDR2 YYNGEE. V shed 3 bases, J shed 5 bases, and the junction held 6 bases outside the gene matches.

In regard to this clonotype: At one boundary the junction diverges from the germline segment, which might be a read error. This rearrangement joins TRBV11-2 to TRBJ2-3; possibly TRBD2 for D (5 bases). Germline CDR1 reads SGHAT; CDR2 reads FQNNGV. This CDR3 comprises 20 residues. DNA of the CDR3: TGTGCCAGCAGCCCCGATGAGCCCTTGCAGATAGCGAGAAGCACAGATATGCAGTATTTT. Its translation is CASSPDEPLQIARSTDMQYF.

This clonotype came up many times. V gene TRBV5-6 combines with J gene TRBJ2-4, with TRBD2 matching 9 bases. Germline CDR1 is SGHDT and CDR2 is YYEEEE. With V trimmed by 0 bases and J by 6 bases, 4 bases remained unmatched. The CDR3 consists of 15 residues. The CDR3 is CASSLEAGGTNIQYF. CDR3 sequence (DNA): TGTGCCAGCAGCTTGGAAGCGGGGGGCACAAACATTCAGTACTTC.

Regarding this clonotype: Its ends do not fully match the called genes, so a read error is possible. This sequence joins TRBV7-3 and TRBJ2-2; a weak D match, TRBD2 (5 bases). CDR1 and CDR2 (germline): SGHTA, FQGTGA. CDR3 length: 15 amino acids. CDR3 sequence reads: CASSPRYANTGELIF. CDR3 bases: TGTGCCAGTAGCCCCCGGTACGCCAACACCGGGGAGCTGATTTTT.

As to this clonotype: An end of the junction does not agree with germline; a read error may underlie this. The chain employs TRBV6-5 and TRBJ1-2; TRBD1 might be the D (5 bases). This CDR3 has 16 amino acids. In germline, CDR1 is MNHEY, CDR2 SVGAGI. This CDR3 reads CASNYLRGGRESGYTF. The CDR3 DNA reads as TGTGCCAGCAATTACCTGAGGGGAGGCAGGGAAAGTGGCTACACCTTC.

The sample holds one count of this clonotype. V usage is TRBV5-4 and J usage is TRBJ2-5; D tentatively reads TRBD1 or TRBD2 (5 bases each). V was shortened by 4 bases and J by 1 base, with 11 bases between the two germline ends. This CDR3 has 14 residues. Looked up from germline, CDR1 is SGHNT and CDR2 is YYREEE (reference sequence). The chain's CDR3 is CASSRGSSQETQYF. CDR3 DNA sequence: TGTGCCAGCAGCCGGGGCAGTTCCCAAGAGACCCAGTACTTC.

Comment on this clonotype: The junction and the germline gene differ at one end; a read error may be behind it. J is TRBJ2-7 and V is TRBV11-2, with D maybe TRBD2 (5 bases). The CDR3 consists of 15 residues. Germline CDR1 reads SGHAT; CDR2 reads FQNNGV. For the CDR3, the DNA is TGTGTCAGCACCCTCTTGGAAGCGGCCCACTACGAGGAGTACTTC. This codes for CVSTLLEAAHYEEYF.

To note about this clonotype: The missing conserved phenylalanine or tryptophan at the end of this CDR3 makes a read error likely. This chain uses TRBV11-2 with TRBJ2-2, with 8 bases that match TRBD2. Germline assignment: CDR1 SGHAT and CDR2 FQNNGV. This CDR3 has 16 amino acids. The CDR3, as DNA: TGTCCCAGTAGCTTCACGGGGGGGGTAGGGACAGGGGAGCTGTTTATT. Residues: CPSSFTGGVGTGELFI.

A word on this clonotype: An end of the junction does not agree with germline; a read error may underlie this. This CDR3 is CARRMDRAYEQCF. The CDR3 region has the DNA TGTGCCAGGAGGATGGACCGAGCCTACGAGCAGTGCTTC. The chain recombines TRBV5-4 with TRBJ2-7, with no clear D. This CDR3 contains 13 residues. Germline CDR1 reads SGHNT; CDR2 reads YYREEE (reference sequence).

This chain joins TRBV11-2 and TRBJ2-7, with D perhaps assigned TRBD1 or TRBD2 (5 bases each). The CDR3 is made up of 15 amino acids. With 10 bases removed from V and 3 bases from J, the gap between germline ends came to 22 bases. Germline assignment: CDR1 SGHAT and CDR2 FQNNGV. In DNA, the CDR3 is TGTGCCATCAGTGCCCGGGATAGGGGTTTCTACGAGCAGTACTTC. Its protein is CAISARDRGFYEQYF.

This sequence joins TRBV7-3 and TRBJ2-1, with a weak D call TRBD1 (5 bases). The CDR3 totals 16 residues. In germline, CDR1 is SGHTA, CDR2 FQGTGA. Trimming left V 5 bases short and J 6 bases short, with 20 bases between. CDR3 DNA: TGTGCCAGCAGCCCCCGCTGGGGCCCCGTTGGCAATGAGCAGTTCTTC. Translation gives CASSPRWGPVGNEQFF.

Comment on this clonotype: This could be a read error, since a much larger clone is one nucleotide away. The rearrangement uses TRBV5-1 and TRBJ2-3; D gene ambiguous. The CDR3 is 15 amino acids. Per germline, CDR1 SGHRS and CDR2 YFSETQ. The CDR3 nucleotides are TGCGCCAGCAGCTTGGGCTCTGGTCACACAGATATGCAGTATTTT. It encodes CASSLGSGHTDMQYF. The entire variable domain, with the rest obtained from reference TRBV5-1 and TRBJ2-3, is as follows: KAGVTQTPRYLIKTRGQQVTLSCSPISGHRSVSWYQQTPGQGLQFLFEYFSETQRNKGNFPGRFSGRQFSNSRSEMNVSTLELGDSALYLCASSLGSGHTDMQYFGPGTRLTVL.